This record concerns one T cell receptor beta chain sequence. The target antigen is unknown. PCR used 60 Vbeta primers and 13 Jbeta primers. Clones were read by immunoSEQ multiplex PCR, and TCRdb kept only the in-frame ones, dropping some. The repertoire holds some 150,000 clones, with around 75% as singletons. The record originates from a study of cytomegalovirus exposure and HLA in healthy donors. The CDR3 covers 16 residues. The germline V and J ends were trimmed by 0 bases and 8 bases, with 17 bases remaining between them. Per germline, CDR1 SGHRS and CDR2 YFSETQ. Study-level results: In a later analysis, CMV-associated beta chains were mostly HLA-associated, it appeared.

Sequencing was done on a sample of PBMCs. This clonotype was sampled from a female donor in good health and CMV-seronegative. The V and J genes are TRBV5-1 and TRBJ1-4; D is perhaps TRBD1 (5 bases). Here the CDR3 DNA reads TGCGCCAGCAGCTTGGCCTTCGGGGAGGAGGGGGAAAAACTGTTTTTT. Protein sequence: CASSLAFGEEGEKLFF.